These 18 T cell receptor beta chains originate from one sample sequenced in a study of blood T cell repertoires in COVID-19. Sequencing was performed with immunoSEQ multiplex PCR; in TCRdb, only in-frame clones are kept and a portion is missing. The repertoire holds roughly 160,000 clones, with approximately 90% as singletons. What was sequenced was peripheral blood. Every receptor here comes from a man aged 18 to 29 with acute or convalescent COVID-19.

This chain links TRBV3-1 (or the pseudogene TRBV3-2) with TRBJ1-2; a possible D gene is TRBD1 (5 bases). Looked up from germline, CDR1 is LGHDT and CDR2 is YNNKEL (reference sequence). Trimming pared 8 bases from V and 7 bases from J, leaving 11 bases between. This CDR3 has 11 amino acids. The CDR3 bases are TGTGCCAGCGCGGGGGTGGGTGGCTACACCTTC. Its translation: CASAGVGGYTF.

The chain uses TRBV6-9 and TRBJ1-1; D uncertain. The V end was cut by 4 bases, the J end by 2 bases, with 14 bases between. From germline, CDR1 is MNHGY and CDR2 SVAAGI. The CDR3 runs to 15 residues. The CDR3 loop reads CASSCQSCGNTEAFF. Here the CDR3 DNA reads TGTGCCAGCAGTTGCCAGTCTTGCGGTAACACTGAAGCTTTCTTT.

V usage is TRBV2 and J usage is TRBJ2-7, with unresolved D. Deletions cut 2 bases from V and 0 bases from J, with 11 bases between. This CDR3 spans 15 amino acids. The germline V gene has CDR1 SNHLY and CDR2 FYNNEI. The CDR3 nucleotides read TGTGCCAGCAGTGAAACGGCGGAGTCCTCCTACGAGCAGTACTTC. This encodes CASSETAESSYEQYF.

This clone has just one count. CDR3 sequence: CASSIQGAPNTEAFF. The CDR3 DNA reads TGTGCCAGTAGTATACAGGGGGCACCGAACACTGAAGCTTTCTTT. The chain combines TRBV19 with TRBJ1-1; 8 nucleotides align to TRBD1. Germline V gene sequence: CDR1 LNHDA, CDR2 SQIVND (reference sequence). The CDR3 contains 15 residues. V lost 2 bases to trimming and J lost 1 base; unmatched junction nucleotides: 3.

The CDR3 is CASSFTGGAPTDTQYF. DNA of the CDR3: TGTGCCAGCAGCTTTACTGGGGGGGCCCCCACAGATACGCAGTATTTT. The genes are TRBV7-9 and TRBJ2-3, with D perhaps TRBD2 (7 bases). Per the germline V gene, CDR1 is SEHNR and CDR2 is FQNEAQ (reference sequence). CDR3 length equals 16 residues. Trimming removed 3 bases from V and 2 bases from J, with 15 bases in between.

The chain uses TRBV6-4 and TRBJ2-2; possible D gene TRBD2, 6 bases. Germline CDR1 and CDR2: MRHNA and SNTAGT. Trimming cost V 0 bases and J 4 bases, with 18 bases left between them. There are 18 residues in the CDR3. This chain's CDR3 is CASSDSPCMRGGTGELFF. Here the CDR3 DNA reads TGTGCCAGCAGTGACTCTCCTTGTATGCGGGGCGGCACCGGGGAGCTGTTTTTT.

This chain joins TRBV11-3 and TRBJ2-1; 11 nucleotides agree with TRBD1. CDR1 is SGHNT, CDR2 YENEEA, per germline. The V segment lost 5 bases and the J segment 9 bases; nucleotides outside the gene matches: 9. This CDR3 is 15 amino acids long. The chain's CDR3 is CASSPRDRGNSEQFF. The CDR3 coding sequence is TGTGCCAGCAGCCCCCGGGACAGGGGGAATAGTGAGCAGTTCTTC.

J is TRBJ1-2 and V is TRBV4-2; D remains unclear. Germline CDR1 reads LGHNA; CDR2 reads YNFKEQ. With 0 bases removed from V and 5 bases from J, the gap between germline ends came to 10 bases. The CDR3 extends over 14 amino acids. DNA for the CDR3: TGTGCCAGCAGCCAAGATTTGCAGGCATATGGCTACACCTTC. Residues: CASSQDLQAYGYTF.

The chain carries TRBV3-1 (or the pseudogene TRBV3-2) and TRBJ1-1; 7 positions agree with TRBD1. The CDR3 contains 13 residues. Trimming removed 6 bases from V and 4 bases from J; junction bases left unmatched: 5. Germline V gene data show CDR1 as LGHDT and CDR2 as YNNKEL (reference sequence). CDR3 in amino acids: CASRGQHSTEAFF. For the CDR3, the DNA is TGTGCCAGCAGGGGACAGCATTCCACTGAAGCTTTCTTT.

There are a few counts of this clone. This sequence joins TRBV28 and TRBJ1-4; TRBD1 is a possible D gene (5 bases). This CDR3 is built from 14 residues. Trimming left V 6 bases short and J 3 bases short, with 11 bases between. Germline lookup yields CDR1 MDHEN and CDR2 SYDVKM. CDR3 in amino acids: CASSREGSNEKLFF. CDR3 sequence (DNA): TGTGCCAGCAGCCGGGAGGGGTCTAATGAAAAACTGTTTTTT.

This chain connects TRBV5-6 to TRBJ1-1; the match to TRBD1 covers 7 bases. Germline V gene data show CDR1 as SGHDT and CDR2 as YYEEEE. This CDR3 comprises 15 residues. The V gene end was trimmed by 0 bases and the J gene end by 3 bases; junction bases not matched to a gene: 5. DNA of the CDR3: TGTGCCAGCAGCTTGGCGGGACAGTGGGACACTGAAGCTTTCTTT. This translates into CASSLAGQWDTEAFF. Complete variable domain (other parts from reference TRBV5-6 and TRBJ1-1): DAGVTQSPTHLIKTRGQQVTLRCSPKSGHDTVSWYQQALGQGPQFIFQYYEEEERQRGNFPDRFSGHQFPNYSSELNVNALLLGDSALYLCASSLAGQWDTEAFFGQGTRLTVV.

This clone has only a few counts. This CDR3 is missing its conserved last phenylalanine or tryptophan, likely due to a read error. Because the CDR3's place on the DNA is in doubt, the DNA is left out and the CDR3 is given as listed by TCRdb. The chain recombines TRBV24-1 with TRBJ1-2; the listed D gene, TRBD1, was not tested against the DNA. The germline V gene has CDR1 KGHDR and CDR2 SFDVKD. Inclusive of both ends, the CDR3 amounts to 8 amino acids. CDR3 amino acids: CATIQETD.

The chain couples TRBV24-1 to TRBJ1-5; TRBD1 aligns across 11 bases. The germline gives CDR1 KGHDR, CDR2 SFDVKD. This CDR3 is 14 amino acids long. Trimming took 9 bases from V and 5 from J; bases not matched to a gene: 5. The CDR3 bases are TGTGCCACCCGAGGACAGGGGGCTGATCAGCCCCAGCATTTT. Translated: CATRGQGADQPQHF.

V usage is TRBV19 and J usage is TRBJ2-2, with TRBD1 identical over 10 bases. Trimming removed 6 bases from V and 8 bases from J; junction bases left unmatched: 3. This CDR3 spans 13 amino acids. Per the germline V gene, CDR1 is LNHDA and CDR2 is SQIVND (reference sequence). CDR3 loop: CASSGTGVGELFF. CDR3 sequence (DNA): TGTGCCAGTAGCGGGACAGGGGTAGGGGAGCTGTTTTTT. Full variable domain (rest looked up from reference TRBV19 and TRBJ2-2): DGGITQSPKYLFRKEGQNVTLSCEQNLNHDAMYWYRQDPGQGLRLIYYSQIVNDFQKGDIAEGYSVSREKKESFPLTVTSAQKNPTAFYLCASSGTGVGELFFGEGSRLTVL.

This chain links TRBV4-2 with TRBJ1-6; the D gene is possibly TRBD1 (5 bases). Germline values: CDR1 LGHNA, CDR2 YNFKEQ. The CDR3 is made up of 14 amino acids. V was cut by 4 bases and J by 5 bases, with 9 bases left in between. Here the CDR3 DNA reads TGTGCCAGCAGCCTAGAAGGGGATAATTCACCCCTCCACTTT. Its translation is CASSLEGDNSPLHF.

J is TRBJ1-5 and V is TRBV15; the D is unclear. CDR1 and CDR2 from the germline V gene are LNHNV and YYDKDF (reference sequence). The CDR3 is 14 residues long. Trimming shortened V by 0 bases and J by 4 bases, and 7 bases separated the two germline ends. CDR3 loop: CATSREQLNQPQHF. CDR3 sequence (DNA): TGTGCCACCAGCAGAGAACAGTTGAATCAGCCCCAGCATTTT.

CDR3 coding DNA: TGTGCCAGCAGCACGGGGGTAACCAGCACAGATACGCAGTATTTT. It translates to CASSTGVTSTDTQYF. The gene calls are TRBV7-2 and TRBJ2-3; the D gene is possibly TRBD2 (6 bases). The CDR3 sequence is 15 residues long. V lost 5 bases and J 0 bases, leaving 12 bases between the germline ends. CDR1 is SGHTA, CDR2 FQGNSA, per germline.

The chain employs TRBV3-1 (or the pseudogene TRBV3-2) and TRBJ1-1; 7 positions agree with TRBD1. Germline CDR1 is LGHDT and CDR2 is YNNKEL (reference sequence). J lost 10 bases, V lost 3 bases, and 2 bases had no gene match. The CDR3 runs 11 residues. Written as DNA, the CDR3 is TGTGCCAGCAGCCACAGGGGGGCAGCTTTCTTT. Translating gives CASSHRGAAFF.